Reported below is one T cell receptor beta chain. The antigen remains undetermined. This record comes from a study of T cell responses to AZD1222 COVID-19 vaccine. CDR1 is MNHEY, CDR2 SVGAGI, per germline. The CDR3 totals 15 residues. Trimming shortened V by 0 bases and J by 2 bases, and 11 bases separated the two germline ends. Findings and limits, study-wide: Repertoires were obtained only post-peak T cell response.

Sequencing was performed with immunoSEQ multiplex PCR; in TCRdb, only in-frame clones are kept and a portion is missing. The table lists some 30,000 clones, just over 90% of them singletons, with about 41% in the top ten. This chain joins TRBV6-5 and TRBJ2-7; D is uncertain. The source of this sequence is an adult in good health. Here the sequenced sample was peripheral blood, taken on day 0 of AZD1222 vaccination. The CDR3 loop reads CASSYSGDTTYEQYF. CDR3 nucleotide sequence: TGTGCCAGCAGTTACTCCGGAGACACTACCTACGAGCAGTACTTC.